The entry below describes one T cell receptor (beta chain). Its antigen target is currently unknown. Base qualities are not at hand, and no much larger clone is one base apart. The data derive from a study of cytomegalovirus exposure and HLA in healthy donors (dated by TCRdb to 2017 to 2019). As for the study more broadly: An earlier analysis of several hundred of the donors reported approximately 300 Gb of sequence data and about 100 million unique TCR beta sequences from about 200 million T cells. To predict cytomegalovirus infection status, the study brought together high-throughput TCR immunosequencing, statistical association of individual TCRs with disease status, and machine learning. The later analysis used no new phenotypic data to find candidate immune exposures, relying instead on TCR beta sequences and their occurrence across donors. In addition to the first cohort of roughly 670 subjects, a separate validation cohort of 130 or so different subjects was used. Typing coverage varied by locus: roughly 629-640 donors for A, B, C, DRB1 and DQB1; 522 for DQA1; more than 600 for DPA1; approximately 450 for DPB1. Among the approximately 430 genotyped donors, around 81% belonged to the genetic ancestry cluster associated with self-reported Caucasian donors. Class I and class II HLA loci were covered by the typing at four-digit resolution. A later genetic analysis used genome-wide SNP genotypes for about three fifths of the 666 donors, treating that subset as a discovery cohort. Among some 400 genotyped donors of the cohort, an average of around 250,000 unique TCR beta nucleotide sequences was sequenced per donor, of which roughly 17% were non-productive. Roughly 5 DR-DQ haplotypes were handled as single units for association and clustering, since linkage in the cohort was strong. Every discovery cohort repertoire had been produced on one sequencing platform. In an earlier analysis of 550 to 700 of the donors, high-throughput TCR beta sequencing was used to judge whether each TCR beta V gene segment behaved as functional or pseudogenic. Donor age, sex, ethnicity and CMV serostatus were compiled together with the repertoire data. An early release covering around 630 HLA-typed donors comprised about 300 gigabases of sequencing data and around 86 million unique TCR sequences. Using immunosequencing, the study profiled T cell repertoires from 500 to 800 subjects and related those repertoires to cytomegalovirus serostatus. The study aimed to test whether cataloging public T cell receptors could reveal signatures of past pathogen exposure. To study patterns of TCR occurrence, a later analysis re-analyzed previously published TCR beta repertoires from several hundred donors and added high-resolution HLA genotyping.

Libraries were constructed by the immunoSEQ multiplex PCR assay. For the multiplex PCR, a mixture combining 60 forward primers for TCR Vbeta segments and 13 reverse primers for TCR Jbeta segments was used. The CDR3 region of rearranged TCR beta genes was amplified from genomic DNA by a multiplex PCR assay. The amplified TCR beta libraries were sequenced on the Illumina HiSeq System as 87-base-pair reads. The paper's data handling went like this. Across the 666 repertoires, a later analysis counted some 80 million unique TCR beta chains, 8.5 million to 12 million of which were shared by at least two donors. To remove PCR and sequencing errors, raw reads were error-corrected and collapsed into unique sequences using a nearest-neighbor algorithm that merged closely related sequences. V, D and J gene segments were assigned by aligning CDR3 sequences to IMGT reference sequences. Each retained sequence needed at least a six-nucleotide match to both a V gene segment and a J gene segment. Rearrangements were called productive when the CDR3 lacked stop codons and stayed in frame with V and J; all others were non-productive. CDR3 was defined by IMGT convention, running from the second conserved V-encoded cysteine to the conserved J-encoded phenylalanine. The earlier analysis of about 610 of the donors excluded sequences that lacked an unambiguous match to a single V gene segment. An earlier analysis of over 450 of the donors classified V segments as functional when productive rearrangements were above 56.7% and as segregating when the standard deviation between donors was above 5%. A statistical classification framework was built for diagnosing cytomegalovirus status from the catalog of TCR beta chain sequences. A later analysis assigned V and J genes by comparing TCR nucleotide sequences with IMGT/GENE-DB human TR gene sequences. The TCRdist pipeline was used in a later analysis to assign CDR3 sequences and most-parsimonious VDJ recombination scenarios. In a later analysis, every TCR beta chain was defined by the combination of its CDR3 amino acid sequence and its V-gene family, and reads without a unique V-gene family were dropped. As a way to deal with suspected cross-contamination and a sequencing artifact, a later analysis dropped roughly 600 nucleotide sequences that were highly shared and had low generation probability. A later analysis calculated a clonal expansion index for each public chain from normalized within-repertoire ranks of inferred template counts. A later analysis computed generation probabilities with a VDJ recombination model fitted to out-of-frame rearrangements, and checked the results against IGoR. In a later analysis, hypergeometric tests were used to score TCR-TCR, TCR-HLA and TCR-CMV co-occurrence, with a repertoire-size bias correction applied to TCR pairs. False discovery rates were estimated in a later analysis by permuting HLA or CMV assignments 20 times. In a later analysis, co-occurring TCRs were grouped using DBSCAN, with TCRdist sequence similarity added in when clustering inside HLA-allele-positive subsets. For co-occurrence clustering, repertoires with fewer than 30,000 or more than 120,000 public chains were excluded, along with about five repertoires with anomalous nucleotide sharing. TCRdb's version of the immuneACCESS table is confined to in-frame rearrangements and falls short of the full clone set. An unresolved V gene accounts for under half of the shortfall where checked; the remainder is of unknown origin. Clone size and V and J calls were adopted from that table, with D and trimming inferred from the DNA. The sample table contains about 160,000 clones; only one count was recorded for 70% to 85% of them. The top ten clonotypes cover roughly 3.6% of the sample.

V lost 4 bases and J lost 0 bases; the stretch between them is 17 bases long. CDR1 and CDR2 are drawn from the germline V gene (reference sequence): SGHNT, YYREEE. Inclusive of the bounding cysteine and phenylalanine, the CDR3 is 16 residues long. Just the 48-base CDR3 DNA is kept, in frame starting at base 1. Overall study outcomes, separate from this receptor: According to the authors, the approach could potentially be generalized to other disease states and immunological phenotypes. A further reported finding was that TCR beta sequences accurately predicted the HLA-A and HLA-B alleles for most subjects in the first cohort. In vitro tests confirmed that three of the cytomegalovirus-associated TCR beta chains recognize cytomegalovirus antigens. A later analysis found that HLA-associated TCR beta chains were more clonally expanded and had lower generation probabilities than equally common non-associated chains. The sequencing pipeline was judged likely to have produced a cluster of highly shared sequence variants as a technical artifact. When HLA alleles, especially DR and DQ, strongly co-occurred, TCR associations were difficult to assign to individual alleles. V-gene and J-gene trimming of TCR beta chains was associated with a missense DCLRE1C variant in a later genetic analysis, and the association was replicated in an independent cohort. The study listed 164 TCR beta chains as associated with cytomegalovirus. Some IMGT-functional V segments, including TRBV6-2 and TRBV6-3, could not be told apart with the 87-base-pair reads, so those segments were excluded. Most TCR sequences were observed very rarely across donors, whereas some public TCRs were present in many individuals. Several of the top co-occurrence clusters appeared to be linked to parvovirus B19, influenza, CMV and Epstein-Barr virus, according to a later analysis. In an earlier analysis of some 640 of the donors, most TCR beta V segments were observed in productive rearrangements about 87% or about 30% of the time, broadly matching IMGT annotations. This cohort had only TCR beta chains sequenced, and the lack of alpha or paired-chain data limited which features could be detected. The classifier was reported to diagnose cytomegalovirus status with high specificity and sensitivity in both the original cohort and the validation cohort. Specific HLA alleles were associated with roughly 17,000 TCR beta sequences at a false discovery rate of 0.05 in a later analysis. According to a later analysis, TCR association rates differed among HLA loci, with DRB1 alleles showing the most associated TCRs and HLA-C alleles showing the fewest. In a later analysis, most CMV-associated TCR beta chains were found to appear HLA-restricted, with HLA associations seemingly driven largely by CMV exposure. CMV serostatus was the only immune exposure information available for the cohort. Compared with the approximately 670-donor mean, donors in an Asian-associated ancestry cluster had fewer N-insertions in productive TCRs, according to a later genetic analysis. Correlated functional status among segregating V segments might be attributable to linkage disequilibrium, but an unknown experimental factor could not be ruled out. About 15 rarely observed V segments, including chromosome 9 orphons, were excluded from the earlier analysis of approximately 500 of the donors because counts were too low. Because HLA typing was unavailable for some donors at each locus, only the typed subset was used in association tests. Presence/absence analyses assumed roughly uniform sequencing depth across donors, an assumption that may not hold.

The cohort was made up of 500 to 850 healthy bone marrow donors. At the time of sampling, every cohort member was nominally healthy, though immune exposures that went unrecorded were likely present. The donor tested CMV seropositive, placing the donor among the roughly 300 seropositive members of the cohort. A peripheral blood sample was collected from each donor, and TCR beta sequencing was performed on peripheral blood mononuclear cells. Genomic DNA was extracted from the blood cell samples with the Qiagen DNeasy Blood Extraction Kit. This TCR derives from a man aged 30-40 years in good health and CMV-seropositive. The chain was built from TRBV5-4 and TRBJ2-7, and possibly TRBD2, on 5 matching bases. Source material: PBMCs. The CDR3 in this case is CASSPSQSGNSYEQYF. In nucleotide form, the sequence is TGTGCCAGCAGCCCCTCCCAATCGGGGAACTCCTACGAGCAGTACTTC. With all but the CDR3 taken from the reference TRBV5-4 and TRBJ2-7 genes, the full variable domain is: ETGVTQSPTHLIKTRGQQVTLRCSSQSGHNTVSWYQQALGQGPQFIFQYYREEENGRGNFPPRFSGLQFPNYSSELNVNALELDDSALYLCASSPSQSGNSYEQYFGPGTRLTVT.